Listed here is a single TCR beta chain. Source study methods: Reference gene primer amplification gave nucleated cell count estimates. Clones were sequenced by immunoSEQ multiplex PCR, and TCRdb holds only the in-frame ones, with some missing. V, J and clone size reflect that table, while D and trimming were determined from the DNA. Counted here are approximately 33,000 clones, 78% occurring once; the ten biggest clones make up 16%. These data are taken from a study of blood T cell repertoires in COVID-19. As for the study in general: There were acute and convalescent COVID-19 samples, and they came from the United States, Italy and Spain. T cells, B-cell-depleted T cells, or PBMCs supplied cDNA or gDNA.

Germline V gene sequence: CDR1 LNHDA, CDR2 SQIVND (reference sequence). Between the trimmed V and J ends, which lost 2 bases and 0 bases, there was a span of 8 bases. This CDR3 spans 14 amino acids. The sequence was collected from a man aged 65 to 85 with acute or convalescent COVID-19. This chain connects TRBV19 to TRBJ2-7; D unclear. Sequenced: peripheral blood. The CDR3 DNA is TGTGCCAGTAGTATATTTACAACCTCCTACGAGCAGTACTTC. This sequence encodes CASSIFTTSYEQYF. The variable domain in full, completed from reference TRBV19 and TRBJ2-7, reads DGGITQSPKYLFRKEGQNVTLSCEQNLNHDAMYWYRQDPGQGLRLIYYSQIVNDFQKGDIAEGYSVSREKKESFPLTVTSAQKNPTAFYLCASSIFTTSYEQYFGPGTRLTVT.